This T cell receptor (beta chain) was retrieved from a study of blood T cell repertoires in COVID-19. The CDR3 runs 12 residues. V lost 0 bases to trimming and J lost 2 bases, with 4 bases between them. Per the germline V gene, CDR1 is GTSNPN and CDR2 is SVGIG (reference sequence). Measured with immunoSEQ multiplex PCR; TCRdb has only the in-frame clones, and not every one. The sample records tens of thousands of clones, 80% to 85% being singletons. The sample comprised peripheral blood. The chain carries TRBV30 and TRBJ1-2; no clear D. This clonotype originated in a man aged 80 or over with COVID-19, enrolled during active disease. Here the CDR3 DNA reads TGTGCCTGGAGTGTACTCAACTATGGCTACACCTTC. This gives the protein CAWSVLNYGYTF.